The 26 T cell receptor beta chains below were found in one sample sequenced in a study of CD8+ T cells in alopecia areata. Documented treatment: oral pan-JAK inhibitor, 5-10 mg twice daily. Extracted from the samples, RNA was reverse transcribed into cDNA to serve as the sequencing template. The method was immunoSEQ multiplex PCR; TCRdb's version includes in-frame clones alone and lacks a portion of them. Of about 120,000 clones in the sample, 53% were seen once. Specimen: CD4+ T cells sorted from blood, collected at week 4, from a patient treated with tofacitinib. The receptors stem from a human donor with alopecia areata.

The rearrangement uses TRBV6-5 and TRBJ2-7, with a weak D call TRBD1 (6 bases). In germline, CDR1 is MNHEY, CDR2 SVGAGI. The CDR3 contains 13 residues. Trimming took 6 bases from V and 2 from J, leaving 11 bases between them. This CDR3 reads CASRPQGTYEQYF. Written as DNA, the CDR3 is TGTGCCAGCAGGCCACAGGGAACCTACGAGCAGTACTTC.

With regard to this clone: Other DNA sequences from this sample encode an identical CDR3 as well. V gene TRBV30 combines with J gene TRBJ2-5; D is undetermined. The V gene's germline CDR1 is GTSNPN and CDR2 SVGIG (reference sequence). The ends were cut back, 0 bases at V and 5 bases at J, with 4 bases in the middle. There are 11 residues in the CDR3. CDR3: CAWSVVETQYF. DNA for the CDR3: TGTGCCTGGAGTGTTGTCGAGACCCAGTACTTC. Complete variable domain (other parts from reference TRBV30 and TRBJ2-5): SQTIHQWPATLVQPVGSPLSLECTVEGTSNPNLYWYRQAAGRGLQLLFYSVGIGQISSEVPQNLSASRPQDRQFILSSKKLLLSDSGFYLCAWSVVETQYFGPGTRLLVL.

The table lists this clone with a few counts. The genes are TRBV29-1 and TRBJ2-5, with 7 bases matching TRBD1. The V and J ends lost 4 bases and 1 base, in that order; junction bases with no gene match: 0. Germline values: CDR1 SQVTM, CDR2 ANQGSEA. The CDR3 length is 12 residues. The chain's CDR3 is CSVGDSQETQYF. In nucleotides, the CDR3 is TGCAGCGTTGGGGACAGCCAAGAGACCCAGTACTTC.

The chain joins TRBV30 to TRBJ1-2; D uncertain. V lost 0 bases and J 3 bases, leaving 8 bases between the germline ends. Germline CDR1 is GTSNPN and CDR2 is SVGIG (reference sequence). CDR3 size: 13 residues. The CDR3 nucleotides are TGTGCCTGGAGTGTACCGGGTGACTATGGCTACACCTTC. Its protein product is CAWSVPGDYGYTF.

DNA for the CDR3: TGCGCCAGCAGCTTCCAGCCTATGAACACTGAAGCTTTCTTT. Its translation: CASSFQPMNTEAFF. This chain connects TRBV5-1 to TRBJ1-1; no firm D call. The V and J ends lost 2 bases and 0 bases respectively, with 8 bases between them. Germline CDR1 is SGHRS and CDR2 is YFSETQ. CDR3 length equals 14 residues.

V is TRBV5-1 and J is TRBJ2-2; D gene unclear. V was cut by 1 base and J by 0 bases, with 7 bases left in between. This CDR3 contains 15 residues. CDR1 is SGHRS and CDR2 is YFSETQ in the germline V gene. CDR3 protein: CASSLNTANTGELFF. The CDR3 nucleotides read TGCGCCAGCAGCTTGAATACAGCGAACACCGGGGAGCTGTTTTTT. The variable domain in full, with the rest retrieved from reference TRBV5-1 and TRBJ2-2, is KAGVTQTPRYLIKTRGQQVTLSCSPISGHRSVSWYQQTPGQGLQFLFEYFSETQRNKGNFPGRFSGRQFSNSRSEMNVSTLELGDSALYLCASSLNTANTGELFFGEGSRLTVL.

This clone was detected only a few times. The chain uses TRBV2 and TRBJ2-5, with D possibly being TRBD1 (6 bases). The CDR3 is made up of 15 amino acids. Trimming pared 6 bases from V and 9 bases from J, leaving 23 bases between. Germline assignment: CDR1 SNHLY and CDR2 FYNNEI. CDR3 residues: CASRERTRDTSPQYF. CDR3 bases: TGTGCCAGCAGGGAACGAACTCGGGACACCTCGCCCCAGTACTTC.

The J gene is TRBJ2-3, the V gene TRBV15, with 11 nucleotides matching TRBD2. Losses at the gene ends were 1 base for V and 5 bases for J; bases not matched to a gene: 8. The CDR3 contains 17 residues. Germline values: CDR1 LNHNV, CDR2 YYDKDF (reference sequence). As DNA, the CDR3 is TGTGCCACCAGCAGAGGGGGGACTAGCGGTAGAAGAGATACGCAGTATTTT. Translated, it gives CATSRGGTSGRRDTQYF.

This clone appeared a few times. The CDR3 spells CASSLHKNTEAFF. CDR3 DNA: TGTGCCAGCAGTCTGCACAAGAACACTGAAGCTTTCTTT. V usage is TRBV27 and J usage is TRBJ1-1; D unresolved. The germline V and J ends were trimmed by 5 bases and 1 base, with 8 bases remaining between them. CDR1 and CDR2 from the germline V gene are MNHEY and SMNVEV (reference sequence). The length of the CDR3 is 13 residues.

This clone was detected only a few times. CDR3 nucleotides: TGTGCCTCGCGAGACGGCCATGGCTACACCTTC. It is translated as CASRDGHGYTF. This chain joins TRBV30 and TRBJ1-2; D ambiguous. Germline V gene sequence: CDR1 GTSNPN, CDR2 SVGIG (reference sequence). This CDR3 is 11 amino acids long. Trimming left V 7 bases short and J 6 bases short, with 12 bases between. The variable domain in full, with the rest retrieved from reference TRBV30 and TRBJ1-2, is SQTIHQWPATLVQPVGSPLSLECTVEGTSNPNLYWYRQAAGRGLQLLFYSVGIGQISSEVPQNLSASRPQDRQFILSSKKLLLSDSGFYLCASRDGHGYTFGSGTRLTVV.

The chain recombines TRBV4-1 with TRBJ2-3, with D maybe TRBD2 (6 bases). Trimming pared 4 bases from V and 2 bases from J, leaving 10 bases between. The CDR3 covers 14 residues. CDR1 and CDR2 (germline): MGHRA, YSYEKL. The CDR3 sequence: CASSLWRDTDTQYF. The CDR3 coding sequence is TGCGCCAGCAGCCTATGGAGGGACACAGATACGCAGTATTTT.

The chain is built from TRBV30 and TRBJ2-5; D is tentatively TRBD1 or TRBD2 (5 bases each). The CDR3 runs to 15 residues. In germline, CDR1 is GTSNPN, CDR2 SVGIG (reference sequence). The V end was cut by 5 bases, the J end by 0 bases, with 16 bases between. DNA for the CDR3: TGTGCCTGGGGGCGAGGGGAATGGTACCAAGAGACCCAGTACTTC. It is translated as CAWGRGEWYQETQYF.

This clone was recorded only once. J is TRBJ2-7 and V is TRBV19, with TRBD1 matching over 9 bases. V shed 7 bases, J shed 3 bases, and the junction held 1 base outside the gene matches. The germline CDR1 and CDR2 sequences are LNHDA and SQIVND (reference sequence). This CDR3 is built from 12 residues. The DNA of the CDR3 is TGTGCCAGTAAGGACAGGGGCTACGAGCAGTACTTC. Protein sequence: CASKDRGYEQYF. Supplemented by reference TRBV19 and TRBJ2-7, the full variable domain reads DGGITQSPKYLFRKEGQNVTLSCEQNLNHDAMYWYRQDPGQGLRLIYYSQIVNDFQKGDIAEGYSVSREKKESFPLTVTSAQKNPTAFYLCASKDRGYEQYFGPGTRLTVT.

The rearrangement links TRBV2 to TRBJ2-7, with D unclear. CDR1 and CDR2 (germline): SNHLY, FYNNEI. CDR3 length: 13 amino acids. The germline V and J ends were trimmed by 6 bases and 3 bases, with 12 bases remaining between them. The CDR3 DNA reads TGTGCCAGCAGATACAGAGGCGGCTACGAGCAGTACTTC. This encodes CASRYRGGYEQYF.

The chain is built from TRBV5-1 and TRBJ2-3, with D possibly TRBD2 on 5 matching bases. The CDR3 extends over 14 amino acids. Deletions cut 5 bases from V and 5 bases from J, with 15 bases between. CDR1 is SGHRS, CDR2 YFSETQ, per germline. CDR3 sequence reads: CASSFRSRGDTQYF. CDR3 coding DNA: TGCGCCAGCAGTTTCCGGTCCCGGGGAGATACGCAGTATTTT.

This clone was observed a single time. The CDR3 DNA sequence: TGCGCCAGCAGATCCTCTCGTAGCGGGGGTAGCACAGATACGCAGTATTTT. Its translation: CASRSSRSGGSTDTQYF. The gene calls are TRBV10-2 and TRBJ2-3; 9 bases line up with TRBD2. The CDR3 is made up of 17 amino acids. In germline, CDR1 is WSHSY, CDR2 SAAADI. The V segment lost 6 bases and the J segment 0 bases; nucleotides outside the gene matches: 10.

This clone was counted a few times. The chain joins TRBV5-4 to TRBJ1-1; D ambiguous. The V end lost 0 bases, the J end lost 1 base, and 13 bases lay between the germline ends. This CDR3 has 16 residues. The germline V gene encodes CDR1 SGHNT and CDR2 YYREEE (reference sequence). The CDR3 region is CASSLGGNRQNTEAFF. In DNA, the CDR3 is TGTGCCAGCAGCTTGGGGGGAAATAGACAGAACACTGAAGCTTTCTTT.

Only a few counts were recorded for this clone. This chain connects TRBV5-4 to TRBJ2-4; TRBD2 agrees at 9 bases. The trim removed 0 bases at V and 2 bases at J, leaving 6 bases unmatched. The CDR3 has 17 amino acids. Looked up from germline, CDR1 is SGHNT and CDR2 is YYREEE (reference sequence). The CDR3 here is CASSLAPRGGSKNIQYF. DNA of the CDR3: TGTGCCAGCAGCTTGGCCCCGCGGGGGGGCTCCAAAAACATTCAGTACTTC.

This clone was recorded once. This chain joins TRBV29-1 and TRBJ2-2; D not certain. V was clipped by 5 bases and J by 7 bases, with 14 bases between them. The length of the CDR3 is 13 residues. CDR1 is SQVTM and CDR2 is ANQGSEA in the germline V gene. CDR3 region: CSVSMVVGGELFF. In nucleotides, the CDR3 is TGCAGCGTTTCTATGGTAGTGGGCGGGGAGCTGTTTTTT.

The chain recombines TRBV5-1 with TRBJ1-1; TRBD1 might be the D (6 bases). CDR1 and CDR2 from the germline V gene are SGHRS and YFSETQ. V was trimmed by 4 bases and J by 8 bases, leaving 18 bases between them. CDR3 length: 14 residues. The CDR3 DNA is TGCGCCAGCAGCCGTACTGGGGGGGCCGTAGAAGCTTTCTTT. Its protein is CASSRTGGAVEAFF. The whole variable domain, filled in from reference TRBV5-1 and TRBJ1-1, reads KAGVTQTPRYLIKTRGQQVTLSCSPISGHRSVSWYQQTPGQGLQFLFEYFSETQRNKGNFPGRFSGRQFSNSRSEMNVSTLELGDSALYLCASSRTGGAVEAFFGQGTRLTVV.

The CDR3 is CAWSVRGYEQYF. The DNA of the CDR3 is TGTGCCTGGAGTGTCCGGGGTTACGAGCAGTACTTC. This chain links TRBV30 with TRBJ2-7, with D possibly TRBD2 on 5 matching bases. Trimming left V 0 bases short and J 4 bases short, with 7 bases between. Germline CDR1 and CDR2: GTSNPN and SVGIG (reference sequence). The CDR3 contains 12 residues.

The V call is TRBV11-1, the J call TRBJ2-1, with D possibly matching TRBD1 (5 bases). Between the trimmed V and J ends, which lost 3 bases and 7 bases, there was a span of 16 bases. CDR1 and CDR2 from the germline V gene are SGHAT and FQDESV (reference sequence). The CDR3 spans 15 residues. The CDR3 DNA sequence: TGTGCCAGCAGCTTGGGTCCAGGGTCTGGGAATGAGCAGTTCTTC. It specifies CASSLGPGSGNEQFF. Together with reference TRBV11-1 and TRBJ2-1, the CDR3 gives the full variable domain: EAEVAQSPRYKITEKSQAVAFWCDPISGHATLYWYRQILGQGPELLVQFQDESVVDDSQLPKDRFSAERLKGVDSTLKIQPAELGDSAMYLCASSLGPGSGNEQFFGPGTRLTVL.

V usage is TRBV30 and J usage is TRBJ2-2, with D possibly being TRBD1 (6 bases). Germline V gene sequence: CDR1 GTSNPN, CDR2 SVGIG (reference sequence). Trimming pared 4 bases from V and 1 base from J, leaving 7 bases between. The CDR3 runs 13 residues. CDR3 protein: CAWKDRNTGELFF. In DNA form, the CDR3 reads TGTGCCTGGAAGGACAGGAACACCGGGGAGCTGTTTTTT.

The chain combines TRBV30 with TRBJ2-7; D possibly uses TRBD1 or TRBD2 (6 bases each). Germline V CDR1 and CDR2: GTSNPN, SVGIG (reference sequence). Trimming removed 2 bases at V and 7 bases at J, with 12 bases between. The CDR3 contains 12 residues. For the CDR3, the DNA is TGTGCCTGGAGTCTCGGGGGCAGGGAGCAGTACTTC. It specifies CAWSLGGREQYF.

This clone was detected only a few times. This chain connects TRBV15 to TRBJ2-5, with TRBD2 as a possible D gene (6 bases). The CDR3 has 15 residues. Deletions cut 5 bases from V and 4 bases from J, with 17 bases between. Germline V gives CDR1 LNHNV, CDR2 YYDKDF (reference sequence). The CDR3 loop is CATSGLGGMGETQYF. CDR3 bases: TGTGCCACCAGCGGATTGGGCGGGATGGGAGAGACCCAGTACTTC.

V and J are TRBV27 and TRBJ2-7, with D uncertain. In germline, CDR1 is MNHEY, CDR2 SMNVEV (reference sequence). CDR3 length: 17 amino acids. With 4 bases removed from V and 0 bases from J, the gap between germline ends came to 19 bases. CDR3 in amino acids: CASSSPPVGGPSYEQYF. CDR3 nucleotide sequence: TGTGCCAGCAGTTCCCCCCCCGTGGGCGGACCCTCCTACGAGCAGTACTTC.